Listed here are 15 T cell receptor beta chains from one sample, sequenced in a study of T cells after posttransplantation cyclophosphamide. TCRdb's table, derived via immunoSEQ multiplex PCR, lists solely in-frame clones and lacks some. Listed for the sample are about 7,900 clones, none seen a single time. Treatment was busulfan-fludarabine conditioning, a marrow graft, and cyclophosphamide on days +3 and +4. This material consisted of PBMCs, taken after an allogeneic stem cell transplant with post-transplant cyclophosphamide. The receptors come from a male patient between 25 and 40 years old who received an allogeneic stem cell transplant from an unrelated donor, was CMV-positive, and had acute and chronic GVHD. A share of the T cells may be of graft donor origin.

This clone occurred many times. V and J are TRBV27 and TRBJ2-5; the match to TRBD1 covers 8 bases. This CDR3 region has 14 residues. V trimming: 3 bases; J trimming: 5 bases; junction bases outside the gene matches: 5. From germline, CDR1 is MNHEY and CDR2 SMNVEV (reference sequence). CDR3 loop: CASSLYQGAETQYF. CDR3 bases: TGTGCCAGCAGTTTGTATCAGGGGGCGGAGACCCAGTACTTC.

The sample holds many counts of this clone. This chain joins TRBV5-5 and TRBJ1-5, with a weak D call TRBD1 (6 bases). Trimming cost V 0 bases and J 3 bases, with 10 bases left between them. Germline V gene sequence: CDR1 SGHKS, CDR2 YYEKEE (reference sequence). This CDR3 has 15 amino acids. The CDR3 DNA reads as TGTGCCAGCAGCTTGGCCGGGGGGGCCAATCAGCCCCAGCATTTT. As protein: CASSLAGGANQPQHF.

This clone was counted at least ten times. The rearrangement joins TRBV5-1 to TRBJ1-2; possibly TRBD1 for D (6 bases). Germline values: CDR1 SGHRS, CDR2 YFSETQ. The germline V and J ends were trimmed by 0 bases and 8 bases, with 8 bases remaining between them. This CDR3 contains 12 residues. In DNA form, the CDR3 reads TGCGCCAGCAGCTTGGCAGGGGAAGGCTACACCTTC. Residues: CASSLAGEGYTF.

This clone occurred many times. V and J are TRBV6-6 and TRBJ1-6; TRBD1 is a possible D gene (5 bases). The ends were cut back, 7 bases at V and 7 bases at J, with 17 bases in the middle. The CDR3 runs to 15 residues. Germline V gives CDR1 MNHNY, CDR2 SVGAGI (reference sequence). CDR3 DNA sequence: TGTGCCAGCATCTTTTGGGGCAGGGAGAATTCACCCCTCCACTTT. Translating it yields CASIFWGRENSPLHF.

This clone was seen more than once but under ten times. CDR3: CAWSGGQSNQPQHF. As DNA, the CDR3 is TGTGCCTGGAGTGGGGGACAGTCCAATCAGCCCCAGCATTTT. The V call is TRBV30, the J call TRBJ1-5; 7 bases are shared with TRBD1. The CDR3 has 14 amino acids. Looked up from germline, CDR1 is GTSNPN and CDR2 is SVGIG (reference sequence). Trimming took 1 base from V and 3 from J; bases not matched to a gene: 3.

This clone was seen ten or more times. The chain combines TRBV5-1 with TRBJ1-4; D possibly corresponds to TRBD1 (6 bases). Trimming removed 0 bases at V and 7 bases at J, with 10 bases between. Germline V lookup: CDR1 SGHRS, CDR2 YFSETQ. The CDR3 totals 14 residues. The CDR3 sequence: CASSLVQGSEKLFF. The DNA of the CDR3 is TGCGCCAGCAGCTTGGTACAGGGTAGTGAAAAACTGTTTTTT. Supplemented by reference TRBV5-1 and TRBJ1-4, the full variable domain reads KAGVTQTPRYLIKTRGQQVTLSCSPISGHRSVSWYQQTPGQGLQFLFEYFSETQRNKGNFPGRFSGRQFSNSRSEMNVSTLELGDSALYLCASSLVQGSEKLFFGSGTQLSVL.

This clone was seen ten or more times. This sequence joins TRBV7-9 and TRBJ1-1; no clear D gene. V gave up 1 base and J gave up 4 bases, with 7 bases separating them. The germline V gene has CDR1 SEHNR and CDR2 FQNEAQ (reference sequence). CDR3 length: 13 amino acids. CDR3 sequence (DNA): TGTGCCAGCAGCTTAGACAGAGGCACTGAAGCTTTCTTT. Amino acids: CASSLDRGTEAFF.

Many counts were recorded for this clone. The chain uses TRBV18 and TRBJ2-2, with D maybe TRBD2 (8 bases). The CDR3 is made up of 17 amino acids. V lost 5 bases, J lost 3 bases, and 19 bases lay in between. CDR1 KGHSH and CDR2 LQKENI come from the germline V gene. For the CDR3, the DNA is TGTGCCAGCTCAAAACCGGGACTAGGGACAGACACCGGGGAGCTGTTTTTT. It is translated as CASSKPGLGTDTGELFF.

The table lists this clone with many counts. CDR3 region: CASSPLAGGVGETQYF. In DNA, the CDR3 is TGCGCCAGCAGCCCTTTGGCGGGAGGAGTGGGAGAGACCCAGTACTTC. The chain uses TRBV4-1 and TRBJ2-5; 8 positions agree with TRBD2. The CDR3 runs to 16 residues. Trimming removed 4 bases from V and 4 bases from J; junction bases left unmatched: 11. Germline V gene data show CDR1 as MGHRA and CDR2 as YSYEKL.

This clone was picked up many times. The rearrangement joins TRBV25-1 to TRBJ2-7; TRBD1 agrees at 10 bases. Germline lookup yields CDR1 MGHDK and CDR2 SYGVNS. The CDR3 spans 14 residues. V lost 4 bases and J lost 4; bases outside the gene matches: 4. DNA of the CDR3: TGTGCCAGCAGTGCGGACAGGGGGTGGTACGAGCAGTACTTC. Amino acids: CASSADRGWYEQYF.

This clone was seen at least ten times. CDR3: CASSQESAGGQQPQHF. The CDR3 bases are TGCGCCAGCAGCCAAGAATCGGCAGGTGGTCAGCAGCCCCAGCATTTT. This chain connects TRBV4-1 to TRBJ1-5, with D hard to call. From germline, CDR1 is MGHRA and CDR2 YSYEKL. The CDR3 runs 16 residues. Deletions cut 0 bases from V and 7 bases from J, with 16 bases between.

This clone showed up many times. The junction and the germline gene differ at one end; a read error may be behind it. The rearrangement uses TRBV7-7 and TRBJ2-5; 12 nucleotides agree with TRBD1. The CDR3 length is 15 residues. The V gene's germline CDR1 is SSHAT and CDR2 FNYEAQ (reference sequence). The DNA of the CDR3 is TGTGCTAGCAGCCTGGGGACAGGGGGCTTGGAGACCCAGTACTTC. Amino acids: CASSLGTGGLETQYF.

This clone has a count of ten or more. The rearrangement joins TRBV19 to TRBJ1-6, with 10 bases identical to TRBD1. The CDR3 spans 14 residues. Trimming took 3 bases from V and 9 from J; bases not matched to a gene: 2. Germline V gene lookup returns CDR1 LNHDA and CDR2 SQIVND (reference sequence). For the CDR3, the DNA is TGTGCCAGTAGTATCGGGACAGGGGTTTCACCCCTCCACTTT. As protein: CASSIGTGVSPLHF.

This clone appeared many times. The chain recombines TRBV11-2 with TRBJ1-1; no definite D call. There are 16 residues in the CDR3. Per the germline V gene, CDR1 is SGHAT and CDR2 is FQNNGV. V was pared by 2 bases and J by 1 base, with 14 bases between. CDR3: CASSLTAGRRNTEAFF. DNA of the CDR3: TGTGCCAGCAGCTTAACGGCAGGCCGACGGAACACTGAAGCTTTCTTT.

This clone has just a few counts. This chain uses TRBV27 with TRBJ2-3; unclear D gene. Deletions cut 4 bases from V and 6 bases from J, with 8 bases between. The CDR3 sequence is 12 residues long. The germline V gene encodes CDR1 MNHEY and CDR2 SMNVEV (reference sequence). CDR3 bases: TGTGCCAGCAGTTCCGTCGGGGATACGCAGTATTTT. The encoded protein is CASSSVGDTQYF.